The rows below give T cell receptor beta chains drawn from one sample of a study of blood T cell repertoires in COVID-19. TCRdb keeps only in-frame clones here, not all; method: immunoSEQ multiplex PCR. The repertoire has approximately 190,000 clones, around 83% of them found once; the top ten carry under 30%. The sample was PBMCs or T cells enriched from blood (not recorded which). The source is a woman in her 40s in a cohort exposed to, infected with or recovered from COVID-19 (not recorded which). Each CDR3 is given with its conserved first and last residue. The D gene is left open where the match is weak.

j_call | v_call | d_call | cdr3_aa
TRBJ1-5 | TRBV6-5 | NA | CASTPGNQPQHF
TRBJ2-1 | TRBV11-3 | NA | CATKNSETNEQFF
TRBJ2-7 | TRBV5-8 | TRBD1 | CASSLTGASYEQYF
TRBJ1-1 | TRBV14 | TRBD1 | CASSLAGGTEAFF
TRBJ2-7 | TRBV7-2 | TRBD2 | CASSLVQSAGGFGEQYF
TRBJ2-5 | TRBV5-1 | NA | CASSLPRGLRETQYF
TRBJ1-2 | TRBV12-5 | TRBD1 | CASGLVGNRGDGYTF
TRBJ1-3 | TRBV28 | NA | CASSLISSSGNTIYF
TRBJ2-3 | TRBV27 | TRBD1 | CASSPRTGGDTQYF
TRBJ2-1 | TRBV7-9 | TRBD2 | CASSTELAGDSYNEQFF
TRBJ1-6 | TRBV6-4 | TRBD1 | CASYGTADSYNSPLHF
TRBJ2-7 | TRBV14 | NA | CASSPRAGANYEQYF
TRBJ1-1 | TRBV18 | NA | CASSPSGHLNTEAFF
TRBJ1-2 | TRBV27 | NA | CASSPGYGYTF
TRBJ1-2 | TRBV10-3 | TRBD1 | CAISEKGQATINYGYTF
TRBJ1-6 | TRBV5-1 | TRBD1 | CASSLGQGGGNSPLHF
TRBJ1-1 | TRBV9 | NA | CASRHTGPATEAFF